The clone carrying this T cell receptor (beta chain) is medium-sized. The antigen is unknown. TCRdb reprocessed the PCR reads via MiXCR. The sample includes some 19,000 clones, about 25% of them seen just once. None of the patients had undergone any treatment ahead of thyroid surgery. This sample is part of a study of metastatic and nonmetastatic thyroid tumors. The germline V gene has CDR1 SGHAT and CDR2 FQDESV (reference sequence). The V end was cut by 0 bases, the J end by 4 bases, with 7 bases between. The CDR3 sequence is 14 residues long. Study-wide results and limits: Compared with benign nodules, malignant thyroid tumors were reported to have significantly higher TCR beta diversity in both blood and tumor.

This chain connects TRBV11-1 to TRBJ2-1; possible D gene TRBD1, 6 bases. The specimen was blood. This TCR came from a male donor with papillary thyroid cancer or a benign thyroid nodule (not recorded which). Some clones in this sample may be carry-over from other donors' samples. The CDR3 region has the DNA TGTGCCAGCAGCTTAGCACAGGGATACAATGAGCAGTTCTTC. Translation gives CASSLAQGYNEQFF. Combining the CDR3 with reference TRBV11-1 and TRBJ2-1 gives the whole variable domain EAEVAQSPRYKITEKSQAVAFWCDPISGHATLYWYRQILGQGPELLVQFQDESVVDDSQLPKDRFSAERLKGVDSTLKIQPAELGDSAMYLCASSLAQGYNEQFFGPGTRLTVL.